This T cell receptor beta chain was retrieved from a study of tumor-infiltrating lymphocytes in primary liver carcinoma. Unsorted whole blood supplied the RNA, and germline DNA was extracted too. It was before surgery that around 4 milliliters of peripheral blood were collected. This clonotype was picked up a small number of times. CDR1 and CDR2 (germline): GTSNPN, SVGIG (reference sequence). The CDR3 runs 13 residues. V lost 3 bases and J lost 2, with 8 bases in between. The template, roughly 510 ng total RNA, yielded TCR beta cDNA made with a constant-region primer. It was through three nested multiplex PCR rounds of slightly modified ARM-PCR that TCR beta libraries arose. With TRBV1-TRBV30 forward primers and a C-beta reverse primer, the first two PCR rounds were run for approximately 10 cycles each. TCRdb used MiXCR to reprocess the multiplex PCR reads, holding one entry per CDR3 protein. The profile shows 250,000 to 350,000 distinct CDR3 sequences, approximately 54% of them singletons.

The clonotype originates from a woman in her 30s with primary liver carcinoma and hepatitis B virus infection. The rearrangement links TRBV30 to TRBJ1-5; maybe TRBD1 (5 bases). Sequencing input: peripheral blood. The CDR3 here is CAWSQQGNQPQHF. CDR3 sequence (DNA): TGTGCCTGGAGCCAACAGGGCAATCAGCCCCAGCATTTT.